Below, one T cell receptor (beta chain) is given with its context. The method was immunoSEQ multiplex PCR; TCRdb's version includes in-frame clones alone and lacks a portion of them. The sample holds around 250,000 clones, around 87% seen once. The data originate from a study of cytomegalovirus exposure and HLA in healthy donors. CDR3 length: 15 amino acids. V lost 0 bases and J lost 1, with 9 bases in between. The germline V gene has CDR1 LNHNV and CDR2 YYDKDF (reference sequence). The source of this sequence is a woman between 18 and 29 years old in good health and CMV-seronegative. Sequenced: PBMCs. This chain uses TRBV15 with TRBJ1-2; no clear D. The CDR3 DNA follows: TGTGCCACCAGCAGAGATCTTGCCAGTAACTATGGCTACACCTTC. It codes for CATSRDLASNYGYTF.